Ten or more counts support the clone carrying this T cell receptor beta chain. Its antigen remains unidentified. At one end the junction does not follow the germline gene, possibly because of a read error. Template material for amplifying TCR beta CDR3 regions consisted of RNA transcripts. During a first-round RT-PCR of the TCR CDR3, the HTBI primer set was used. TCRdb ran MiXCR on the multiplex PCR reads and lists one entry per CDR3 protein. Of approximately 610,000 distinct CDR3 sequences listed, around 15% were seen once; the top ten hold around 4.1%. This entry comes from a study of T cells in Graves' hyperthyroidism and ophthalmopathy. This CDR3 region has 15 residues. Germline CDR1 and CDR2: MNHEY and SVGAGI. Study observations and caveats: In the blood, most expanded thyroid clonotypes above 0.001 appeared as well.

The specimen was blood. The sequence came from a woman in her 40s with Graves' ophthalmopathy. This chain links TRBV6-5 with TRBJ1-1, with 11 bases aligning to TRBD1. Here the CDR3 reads CASSYPGQGGVEASF. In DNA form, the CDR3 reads TGTGCCAGCAGTTACCCGGGACAGGGGGGAGTTGAAGCTTCCTTT.